The next 27 T cell receptor beta chains were all read from a single sample in a study. The protocol was immunoSEQ multiplex PCR, while the TCRdb copy is restricted to in-frame clones and leaves out a portion. Of tens of thousands of clones listed, about 93% are singletons. Source material: PBMCs. Every receptor here comes from a middle-aged man with rheumatoid arthritis.

The chain employs TRBV5-1 and TRBJ2-7, with 8 bases lining up with TRBD2. The J segment lost 0 bases and the V segment lost 0 bases, leaving 5 bases of the junction unmatched. Germline loops: CDR1 SGHRS, CDR2 YFSETQ. The CDR3 covers 16 residues. CDR3 coding DNA: TGCGCCAGCAGCTTGGGGCGCGGGAGGAGCTCCTACGAGCAGTACTTC. Encoded protein: CASSLGRGRSSYEQYF.

The V gene is TRBV7-2, the J gene TRBJ2-1; 7 positions agree with TRBD2. Germline assignment: CDR1 SGHTA and CDR2 FQGNSA. V trimming: 7 bases; J trimming: 2 bases; junction bases outside the gene matches: 8. This CDR3 is built from 15 residues. The chain's CDR3 is CASTLGSGAYNEQFF. The CDR3 DNA follows: TGTGCCAGCACCCTAGGGAGCGGGGCCTACAATGAGCAGTTCTTC. The full variable domain, with the rest looked up from reference TRBV7-2 and TRBJ2-1, is GAGVSQSPSNKVTEKGKDVELRCDPISGHTALYWYRQSLGQGLEFLIYFQGNSAPDKSGLPSDRFSAERTGGSVSTLTIQRTQQEDSAVYLCASTLGSGAYNEQFFGPGTRLTVL.

The rearrangement links TRBV18 to TRBJ2-2; 7 bases line up with TRBD1. V shed 6 bases and J 0 bases; nucleotides not matched to a gene: 7. CDR1 is KGHSH, CDR2 LQKENI, per germline. The CDR3 covers 16 residues. DNA of the CDR3: TGTGCCAGCTCCTCGGGACAGACTTCGAACACCGGGGAGCTGTTTTTT. Protein sequence: CASSSGQTSNTGELFF.

The chain carries TRBV27 and TRBJ2-7; 9 bases agree with TRBD1. CDR1 is MNHEY and CDR2 is SMNVEV in the germline V gene (reference sequence). This CDR3 has 14 amino acids. The V segment lost 6 bases and the J segment 2 bases; nucleotides outside the gene matches: 5. This CDR3 reads CASSPGQGPYEQYF. CDR3 sequence (DNA): TGTGCCAGCAGCCCGGGACAGGGTCCCTACGAGCAGTACTTC.

This clone was detected only once. This chain links TRBV6-6 with TRBJ2-5; 9 bases line up with TRBD1. This CDR3 region has 14 residues. Germline values: CDR1 MNHNY, CDR2 SVGAGI (reference sequence). V was pared by 4 bases and J by 6 bases, with 6 bases of the junction left unmatched. The CDR3 nucleotides read TGTGCCAGCAGTTCCCCGGACAGGGGACAGACCCAGTACTTC. This gives the protein CASSSPDRGQTQYF.

The chain uses TRBV18 and TRBJ2-5; D not resolved. Trimming removed 6 bases from V and 1 base from J, with 6 bases in between. This CDR3 is 12 amino acids long. CDR1 is KGHSH, CDR2 LQKENI, per germline. The CDR3 is CASSPPQETQYF. The CDR3 DNA sequence: TGTGCCAGCTCTCCCCCCCAAGAGACCCAGTACTTC.

This clone has only one observation. V and J are TRBV6-2 or TRBV6-3 and TRBJ1-1; D possibly corresponds to TRBD1 (6 bases). V was pared by 4 bases and J by 7 bases, with 13 bases between. The CDR3 contains 13 residues. CDR1 is MNHEY, CDR2 SVGEGT, per germline. The CDR3 DNA reads TGTGCCAGCAGTTTTTCGGGGGCTGGTGAAGCTTTCTTT. It specifies CASSFSGAGEAFF.

The V gene is TRBV24-1, the J gene TRBJ1-5; possible D gene TRBD1, 5 bases. CDR3 length equals 16 residues. CDR1 is KGHDR and CDR2 is SFDVKD in the germline V gene. The ends were cut back, 3 bases at V and 4 bases at J, with 15 bases in the middle. Here the CDR3 DNA reads TGTGCCACCAGTGATGGGGGAAGGGGCGTTAATCAGCCCCAGCATTTT. It translates to CATSDGGRGVNQPQHF.

This clone was detected a few times. CDR3 protein: CASSLDGNSNQPQHF. In DNA form, the CDR3 reads TGTGCCAGCAGCTTAGATGGAAATAGCAATCAGCCCCAGCATTTT. This sequence joins TRBV7-9 and TRBJ1-5; no clear D. Looked up from germline, CDR1 is SEHNR and CDR2 is FQNEAQ (reference sequence). The CDR3 is made up of 15 amino acids. Trimming pared 1 base from V and 0 bases from J, leaving 7 bases between. The whole variable domain, filled in from reference TRBV7-9 and TRBJ1-5, reads DTGVSQNPRHKITKRGQNVTFRCDPISEHNRLYWYRQTLGQGPEFLTYFQNEAQLEKSRLLSDRFSAERPKGSFSTLEIQRTEQGDSAMYLCASSLDGNSNQPQHFGDGTRLSIL.

The chain joins TRBV6-5 to TRBJ1-2; maybe TRBD1 (6 bases). Germline V CDR1 and CDR2: MNHEY, SVGAGI. This CDR3 has 16 amino acids. The V gene lost 2 bases and the J gene lost 2 bases, with 15 bases spanning the gap. The CDR3 DNA sequence: TGTGCCAGCAGTTACACAAAGACAGGCGCCAACTATGGCTACACCTTC. Translated: CASSYTKTGANYGYTF.

V gene TRBV30 combines with J gene TRBJ2-6; 8 nucleotides match TRBD1. The ends lost 3 bases at V and 0 bases at J; junction bases unmatched: 10. Germline loops: CDR1 GTSNPN, CDR2 SVGIG (reference sequence). The CDR3 covers 18 residues. The DNA of the CDR3 is TGTGCCTGGAGGAGAAAAGGGACAGGCGGCTCTGGGGCCAACGTCCTGACTTTC. Residues: CAWRRKGTGGSGANVLTF.

The chain employs TRBV6-4 and TRBJ1-2, with D possibly matching TRBD1 (6 bases). The CDR3 is 14 amino acids. Germline V CDR1 and CDR2: MRHNA, SNTAGT. Trimming stripped 2 bases from V and 1 base from J, with 8 bases between. DNA of the CDR3: TGTGCCAGCAGTGACCGGACAGTTAACTATGGCTACACCTTC. Translating it yields CASSDRTVNYGYTF.

V and J are TRBV27 and TRBJ2-7, with 9 positions matching TRBD1. There are 13 residues in the CDR3. Germline CDR1 is MNHEY and CDR2 is SMNVEV (reference sequence). Germline trimming cut 10 bases from V and 0 bases from J; bases unmatched to any gene: 4. CDR3 sequence reads: CATRDRDSYEQYF. The CDR3 DNA reads TGTGCCACCCGGGACAGGGACTCCTACGAGCAGTACTTC.

The V and J genes are TRBV27 and TRBJ2-5; 8 bases map to TRBD2. The junction had 8 bases not matched to a gene; V was cut back by 4 bases and J by 4 bases. The germline CDR1 and CDR2 sequences are MNHEY and SMNVEV (reference sequence). This CDR3 spans 15 amino acids. Here the CDR3 DNA reads TGTGCCAGCAGTTCTTTTCGGGGGGGCCCAGAGACCCAGTACTTC. Protein: CASSSFRGGPETQYF.

The chain has TRBV7-2 and TRBJ1-5; 10 positions agree with TRBD1. The CDR3 is 18 amino acids. V lost 6 bases, J lost 7 bases, and 18 bases stayed unmatched. The germline V gene has CDR1 SGHTA and CDR2 FQGNSA. The DNA of the CDR3 is TGTGCCAGCAGGAAAGGGGGACAGGGGACAGGGAGAGGACAGCCCCAGCATTTT. Amino acids: CASRKGGQGTGRGQPQHF.

The chain uses TRBV15 and TRBJ1-1; tentatively, D is TRBD1 (6 bases). Trimming took 3 bases from V and 7 from J, leaving 15 bases between them. Looked up from germline, CDR1 is LNHNV and CDR2 is YYDKDF (reference sequence). This CDR3 is built from 14 residues. The DNA for the CDR3 is TGTGCCACCAGCAGGACTAAGGGGGGTTATGAAGCTTTCTTT. This translates into CATSRTKGGYEAFF.

CDR3 in amino acids: CASSYSRQGHYGYTF. CDR3 DNA sequence: TGTGCCAGCAGTTACTCTCGGCAGGGGCACTATGGCTACACCTTC. This chain connects TRBV6-2 or TRBV6-3 to TRBJ1-2; TRBD1 might be the D (6 bases). In germline, CDR1 is MNHEY, CDR2 SVGEGT. V gave up 0 bases and J gave up 3 bases, with 11 bases separating them. CDR3 size: 15 residues.

For the CDR3, the DNA is TGTGCCAGCAGCTCGGGACAGAGTTACGAGCAGTACTTC. It translates to CASSSGQSYEQYF. The rearrangement links TRBV28 to TRBJ2-7; 7 positions match TRBD1. Germline values: CDR1 MDHEN, CDR2 SYDVKM. The CDR3 loop spans 13 amino acids. V was pared by 6 bases and J by 4 bases, with 6 bases of the junction left unmatched. Filled out from reference TRBV28 and TRBJ2-7, the complete variable domain reads DVKVTQSSRYLVKRTGEKVFLECVQDMDHENMFWYRQDPGLGLRLIYFSYDVKMKEKGDIPEGYSVSREKKERFSLILESASTNQTSMYLCASSSGQSYEQYFGPGTRLTVT.

V usage is TRBV18 and J usage is TRBJ2-4; tentative D call: TRBD2 (6 bases). The CDR3 runs 16 residues. From germline, CDR1 is KGHSH and CDR2 LQKENI. The V end was cut by 6 bases, the J end by 0 bases, with 15 bases between. CDR3 in DNA: TGTGCCAGCTCCCACGCGGGACCGGTAGCCAAAAACATTCAGTACTTC. Encoded protein: CASSHAGPVAKNIQYF.

The chain carries TRBV11-3 and TRBJ2-7; 10 nucleotides match TRBD1. CDR1 is SGHNT, CDR2 YENEEA, per germline. V was pared by 6 bases and J by 5 bases, with 4 bases of the junction left unmatched. CDR3 size: 13 residues. CDR3 sequence (DNA): TGTGCCAGCAGTAGGGACAGGGGCCACGAGCAGTACTTC. It is translated as CASSRDRGHEQYF. Supplemented by reference TRBV11-3 and TRBJ2-7, the full variable domain reads EAGVVQSPRYKIIEKKQPVAFWCNPISGHNTLYWYLQNLGQGPELLIRYENEEAVDDSQLPKDRFSAERLKGVDSTLKIQPAELGDSAVYLCASSRDRGHEQYFGPGTRLTVT.

V and J are TRBV5-4 and TRBJ2-5, with 9 bases matching TRBD2. Losses at the gene ends were 1 base for V and 2 bases for J; bases not matched to a gene: 6. CDR1 and CDR2 from the germline V gene are SGHNT and YYREEE (reference sequence). This CDR3 has 16 residues. The CDR3 loop is CASSLTAGGFQETQYF. The CDR3 region has the DNA TGTGCCAGCAGCTTGACAGCGGGAGGATTTCAAGAGACCCAGTACTTC.

The chain uses TRBV6-5 and TRBJ2-1, with D possibly TRBD2 on 7 matching bases. The CDR3 has 15 residues. Germline-derived CDR1 and CDR2 are MNHEY and SVGAGI. V lost 4 bases to trimming and J lost 9 bases, with 19 bases between them. CDR3 DNA sequence: TGTGCCAGCAGTTCCATAAAGGGAGGGGGGGGTGAGCAGTTCTTC. It is translated as CASSSIKGGGGEQFF.

The chain carries TRBV20-1 and TRBJ2-3, with D possibly matching TRBD2 (6 bases). CDR1 is DFQATT, CDR2 SNEGSKA, per germline (reference sequence). The CDR3 covers 16 residues. Trimming pared 3 bases from V and 6 bases from J, leaving 22 bases between. The CDR3 bases are TGCAGTGCTAGTGTAGCGGAGGAGGGTCAGCGTGATACGCAGTATTTT. Protein product: CSASVAEEGQRDTQYF.

The chain employs TRBV21-1 and TRBJ2-1; TRBD2 is the table's D call and was not checked against the DNA. TRBV21-1 counts as a pseudogene. The CDR3 runs 16 residues. This CDR3 is CASSKPQARPSNEQFF. The CDR3 DNA follows: TGTGCCAGCAGCAAACCCCAAGCGCGCCCCTCCAATGAGCAGTTCTTC.

The rearrangement links TRBV4-1 to TRBJ1-2; 8 nucleotides match TRBD1. V trimming: 4 bases; J trimming: 4 bases; junction bases outside the gene matches: 11. Per germline, CDR1 MGHRA and CDR2 YSYEKL. The CDR3 contains 16 residues. In DNA, the CDR3 is TGCGCCAGCAGCCTCCAAGGACAGGGAGCCTTCTATGGCTACACCTTC. Amino acid sequence: CASSLQGQGAFYGYTF.

The chain couples TRBV28 to TRBJ1-2; possibly TRBD1 for D (6 bases). The CDR3 consists of 16 residues. Germline V gives CDR1 MDHEN, CDR2 SYDVKM. V was cut by 3 bases and J by 8 bases, with 22 bases left in between. The CDR3 sequence: CASSLVSGGRRLGYTF. Here the CDR3 DNA reads TGTGCCAGCAGTTTGGTATCTGGGGGGCGCAGATTAGGCTACACCTTC.

This sequence joins TRBV4-3 and TRBJ1-6; 7 positions match TRBD1. This CDR3 has 14 amino acids. The V segment lost 4 bases and the J segment 6 bases; nucleotides outside the gene matches: 3. Germline V lookup: CDR1 LGHNA, CDR2 YSLEER. CDR3 sequence: CASSPGQSNSPLHF. CDR3 DNA: TGCGCCAGCAGCCCGGGACAGTCTAATTCACCCCTCCACTTT.